The next 15 T cell receptor beta chains were all read from a single sample in a study of T cells in Graves' hyperthyroidism and ophthalmopathy. RNA transcripts provided the source from which TCR beta CDR3 regions were amplified. TCR CDR3 underwent first-round RT-PCR with the HTBI primer set. One entry per CDR3 protein, called by TCRdb with MiXCR from the multiplex PCR reads. The repertoire holds hundreds of thousands of distinct CDR3 sequences, about 25% seen once, with roughly 40% in the top ten. The specimen sequenced was blood. The receptors here all came from a woman aged 40 to 55 with Graves' ophthalmopathy.

This clonotype was observed at least ten times. The chain couples TRBV20-1 to TRBJ2-7; 8 positions match TRBD2. The CDR3 totals 16 residues. The trim removed 8 bases at V and 2 bases at J, leaving 17 bases unmatched. Germline V gene lookup returns CDR1 DFQATT and CDR2 SNEGSKA (reference sequence). CDR3 bases: TGCAGTCCCAGGGGTGGGGCAGCGGGAGCCCCCTACGAGCAGTACTTC. This translates into CSPRGGAAGAPYEQYF.

The chain couples TRBV15 to TRBJ1-1, with TRBD1 as a possible D gene (5 bases). This CDR3 is built from 14 residues. Germline CDR1 is LNHNV and CDR2 is YYDKDF (reference sequence). V lost 0 bases to trimming and J lost 4 bases, with 9 bases between them. The CDR3: CATSRDPGVTEAFF. The DNA for the CDR3 is TGTGCCACCAGCAGAGACCCGGGGGTCACTGAAGCTTTCTTT.

This chain links TRBV5-1 with TRBJ1-2, with D unclear. The CDR3 extends over 15 amino acids. CDR1 is SGHRS and CDR2 is YFSETQ in the germline V gene. The V and J ends lost 4 bases and 3 bases respectively, with 16 bases between them. The CDR3, as DNA: TGCGCCAGCAGCCCGTCGGCCCGGCCGGACTATGGCTACACCTTC. It is translated as CASSPSARPDYGYTF.

This clonotype was seen many times. The chain has TRBV6-2 or TRBV6-3 and TRBJ2-7; TRBD2 agrees at 10 bases. This CDR3 comprises 16 residues. Looked up from germline, CDR1 is MNHEY and CDR2 is SVGEGT. V was pared by 2 bases and J by 0 bases, with 4 bases of the junction left unmatched. For the CDR3, the DNA is TGTGCCAGCAGTTACGGGCCTAGCGGGAGCTCCTACGAGCAGTACTTC. Its translation is CASSYGPSGSSYEQYF.

As concerns this clonotype: A much larger clone differs from this one at a single base, so this may be a read error. The V gene is TRBV4-2, the J gene TRBJ2-1; D not certain. The V end lost 1 base, the J end lost 9 bases, and 7 bases lay between the germline ends. The CDR3 extends over 12 amino acids. Per germline, CDR1 LGHNA and CDR2 YNFKEQ. This CDR3 is CASSQVIGEQFF. The CDR3 nucleotides are TGTGCCAGCAGCCAAGTGATCGGTGAGCAGTTCTTC.

This clonotype was counted many times. One end of the junction does not line up with germline, which may come from a read error. The chain uses TRBV28 and TRBJ2-7, with 10 bases aligning to TRBD1. CDR1 and CDR2 (germline): MDHEN, SYDVKM. The CDR3 sequence is 16 residues long. The CDR3 sequence: CASSLYPGQGDYEQCF. CDR3 DNA sequence: TGTGCCAGCAGCCTATACCCTGGACAGGGGGACTACGAGCAGTGCTTC.

The table lists this clonotype with many counts. This rearrangement joins TRBV2 to TRBJ2-2; D may be TRBD1 (6 bases). Per germline, CDR1 SNHLY and CDR2 FYNNEI. This CDR3 has 15 residues. V was pared by 9 bases and J by 0 bases, with 14 bases between. Here the CDR3 reads CASQTGTSNTGELFF. The CDR3, as DNA: TGTGCCAGTCAAACCGGGACATCGAACACCGGGGAGCTGTTTTTT.

This clonotype was picked up many times. The chain employs TRBV4-2 and TRBJ2-5; D is undetermined. The V end was cut by 0 bases, the J end by 7 bases, with 12 bases between. Per germline, CDR1 LGHNA and CDR2 YNFKEQ. The length of the CDR3 is 14 residues. CDR3 sequence: CASSQDGGVGTQYF. The CDR3 bases are TGTGCCAGCAGCCAAGACGGTGGGGTAGGGACCCAGTACTTC.

This clonotype occurred many times. The V and J genes are TRBV7-9 and TRBJ2-5, with a tentative D call TRBD1 (6 bases). CDR1 is SEHNR, CDR2 FQNEAQ, per germline (reference sequence). V dropped 5 bases and J dropped 4 bases, with 17 bases sitting between them. The CDR3 is 15 residues long. CDR3: CASSPPQGTLETQYF. In nucleotides, the CDR3 is TGTGCCAGCAGCCCTCCCCAGGGGACCTTAGAGACCCAGTACTTC.

This clonotype was found many times. The chain is built from TRBV28 and TRBJ1-1; no clear D. V was clipped by 6 bases and J by 1 base, with 18 bases between them. This CDR3 has 16 amino acids. Germline values: CDR1 MDHEN, CDR2 SYDVKM. CDR3 amino acids: CASRPSARRANTEAFF. The CDR3 nucleotides are TGTGCCAGCAGACCATCCGCGAGGAGGGCGAACACTGAAGCTTTCTTT. Combining the CDR3 with reference TRBV28 and TRBJ1-1 gives the whole variable domain DVKVTQSSRYLVKRTGEKVFLECVQDMDHENMFWYRQDPGLGLRLIYFSYDVKMKEKGDIPEGYSVSREKKERFSLILESASTNQTSMYLCASRPSARRANTEAFFGQGTRLTVV.

This clonotype occurred a few times. Being one base from a much bigger clone, this may be a read error. The V call is TRBV28, the J call TRBJ2-7; 8 bases map to TRBD1. Germline V CDR1 and CDR2: MDHEN, SYDVKM. The trim removed 4 bases at V and 1 base at J, leaving 12 bases unmatched. The CDR3 runs 17 residues. The CDR3 nucleotides read TGTGCCAGCAGTTCAGCCGGGACAGGCGTCAAATCCTACGAGCAGTACTTC. Protein: CASSSAGTGVKSYEQYF.

This clonotype has more than one count but fewer than ten. The chain is built from TRBV3-1 and TRBJ1-3; 9 bases fit TRBD1. V dropped 3 bases and J dropped 4; count of bases not matched to a gene: 4. The CDR3 has 15 residues. Looked up from germline, CDR1 is LGHDT and CDR2 is YNNKEL (reference sequence). Written as DNA, the CDR3 is TGTGCCAGCAGCCAGCCGGGACAGGGAGGAAACACCATATATTTT. Its protein product is CASSQPGQGGNTIYF.

The gene calls are TRBV12-3 or TRBV12-4 and TRBJ1-1; no clear D. Trimming took 6 bases from V and 5 from J, leaving 16 bases between them. The CDR3 sequence is 14 residues long. CDR3 coding DNA: TGTGCCAGCAGCCTAGGAGGATTCGGGACTGAAGCTTTCTTT. This sequence encodes CASSLGGFGTEAFF.

The chain uses TRBV6-2 or TRBV6-3 and TRBJ2-2, with 12 bases lining up with TRBD2. Germline V CDR1 and CDR2: MNHEY, SVGEGT. The CDR3 is 15 amino acids. V shed 4 bases and J 13 bases; nucleotides not matched to a gene: 10. In nucleotides, the CDR3 is TGTGCCAGCAGTTCCCCCCGACTAGCGGGAGTGAGGCTGTTTTTT. Residues: CASSSPRLAGVRLFF.

With respect to this clonotype: A much larger clone differs from this one at a single base, so this may be a read error. The chain uses TRBV20-1 and TRBJ2-7, with 12 bases fitting TRBD1. Germline CDR1 DFQATT, CDR2 SNEGSKA (reference sequence). The CDR3 length is 13 residues. CDR3: CSAGGQGAHEEYF. The CDR3 coding sequence is TGCAGTGCCGGGGGACAGGGGGCCCACGAGGAGTACTTC.